This T cell receptor beta chain was sequenced for a study of metastatic and nonmetastatic thyroid tumors. CDR1 is MNHNY and CDR2 is SVGAGI in the germline V gene (reference sequence). The CDR3 has 12 amino acids. TCRdb reprocessed the PCR reads via MiXCR. The data contain approximately 74,000 clones, about 14% of them singletons. This clone has more than one count but fewer than ten. A much more abundant neighbour one base away suggests this may be a read error. Prior to thyroid surgery, none of the patients had received any treatment. Source material: blood. V is TRBV6-6 and J is TRBJ2-5; no reliable D call. This receptor was taken from a male donor with papillary thyroid cancer or a benign thyroid nodule (not recorded which). Some clones in this sample may be carry-over from other donors' samples. The chain's CDR3 is CASSYTEDTQYF. In nucleotides, the CDR3 is TGTGCCAGCAGTTACACCGAAGATACCCAGTACTTC.